This T cell receptor delta chain was recorded in a study of gamma-delta T cells after stem cell transplantation. CDR3 size: 22 residues. Germline assignment: CDR1 TVYSNPD and CDR2 GDNSRS (reference sequence). J was trimmed by 2 bases and V by 4 bases; bases with no gene match: 31. TCRdb made new clone calls on the RT-PCR reads using CATT. The profile shows about 11,000 delta-chain clones, less than 50% of them singletons. A few counts support this clone. The chain links TRDV3 to TRDJ1; 10 bases line up with TRDD3. Source material: gamma-delta T cells. The receptor comes from a human donor. It is not recorded whose cells these are; they may come from a transplant donor. The CDR3 coding sequence is TGTGCCTGTCTTACACCCCTTCCACGATTTACTGGGGGATTGAGATTAACCGATAAACTCATCTTT. Protein: CACLTPLPRFTGGLRLTDKLIF. Supplemented by reference TRDV3 and TRDJ1, the full variable domain reads CDKVTQSSPDQTVASGSEVVLLCTYDTVYSNPDLFWYRIRPDYSFQFVFYGDNSRSEGADFTQGRFSVKHILTQKAFHLVISPVRTEDSATYYCACLTPLPRFTGGLRLTDKLIFGKGTRVTVEP.